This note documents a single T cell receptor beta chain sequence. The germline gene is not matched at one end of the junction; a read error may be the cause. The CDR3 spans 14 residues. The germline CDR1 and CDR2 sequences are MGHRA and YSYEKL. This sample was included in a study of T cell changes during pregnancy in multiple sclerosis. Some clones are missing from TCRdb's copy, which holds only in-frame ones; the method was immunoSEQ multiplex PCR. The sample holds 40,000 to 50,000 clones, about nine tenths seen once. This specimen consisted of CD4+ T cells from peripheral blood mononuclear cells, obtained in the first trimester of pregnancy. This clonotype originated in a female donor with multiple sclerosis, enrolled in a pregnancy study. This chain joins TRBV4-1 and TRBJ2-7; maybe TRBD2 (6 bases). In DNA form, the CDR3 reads TGCGCCAGCAGACAAGTTGGGGGGTCCTACGAGCAGTACTTC. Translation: CASRQVGGSYEQYF.